This T cell receptor beta chain derives from a study of response to subunit inactivated influenza vaccine. This clonotype was counted between two and nine times. TCRdb called the RT-PCR reads again in MiXCR, with one record for every CDR3 protein. Here the sample spans 800,000 to 1,000,000 distinct CDR3 sequences, 21% being singletons. The material sequenced was PBMCs from blood, taken about 5 days after vaccination. The receptor's source is a man in his fifties who received an inactivated influenza vaccine.

The CDR3 DNA reads TGTGCCAGCAGCCAAGACAGGCCCAATGAGCAGTTCTTC. As protein: CASSQDRPNEQFF. J is TRBJ2-1 and V is TRBV3-1; unclear D gene. The CDR3 consists of 13 residues. Trimming removed 0 bases at V and 6 bases at J, with 6 bases between. The germline V gene has CDR1 LGHDT and CDR2 YNNKEL (reference sequence).